One and the same sample provided the 26 T cell receptor beta chains below, sequenced in a study of post-analysis software for immune sequencing data. Whole-study findings and limits: Patients showed TRBV5-6, TRBV5-1 and TRBV20-1 among 4 or 5 TRBV segments more frequent than in controls.

No antigens are known for them. TCR beta cDNA libraries included unique molecular identifiers. TCRdb recomputed calls from the PCR reads with MiXCR, one row per CDR3 protein. This table has approximately 570,000 distinct CDR3 sequences, around 44% appearing once. The sample consisted of blood. These receptors all come from a girl between 10 and 17 years old with multiple sclerosis.

CDR3 nucleotide sequence: TGTGCCAGCAGCTCCTGGACAGCGGTCTACTCCTACGAGCAGTACTTC. It codes for CASSSWTAVYSYEQYF. This chain joins TRBV7-9 and TRBJ2-7; D may be TRBD1 (6 bases). Germline lookup yields CDR1 SEHNR and CDR2 FQNEAQ (reference sequence). Trimming removed 4 bases at V and 0 bases at J, with 16 bases between. The CDR3 extends over 16 amino acids.

V usage is TRBV24-1 and J usage is TRBJ2-3, with 7 bases matching TRBD1. The CDR3 is 16 amino acids. After removal of 4 bases from V and 1 base from J, the junction contained 7 bases not matched to a gene. Germline V gives CDR1 KGHDR, CDR2 SFDVKD. CDR3 nucleotide sequence: TGTGCCACCAGTGACCGGACAGGTTCCGGCACAGATACGCAGTATTTT. This codes for CATSDRTGSGTDTQYF.

This clonotype was found a few times. V is TRBV20-1 and J is TRBJ2-4, with D tentatively TRBD2 (6 bases). Gene TRBJ2-7 matches the end of the DNA better, so the J call may be wrong. Germline V CDR1 and CDR2: DFQATT, SNEGSKA (reference sequence). The CDR3 length is 12 residues. The DNA of the CDR3 is TGCAGTGCTAGTGCGGGACGCGACGAGCAGTACTTC. As protein: CSASAGRDEQYF.

This clonotype was counted only a few times. The chain employs TRBV2 and TRBJ1-5, with D possibly being TRBD1 (6 bases). The V end lost 8 bases, the J end lost 11 bases, and 19 bases lay between the germline ends. Germline V lookup: CDR1 SNHLY, CDR2 FYNNEI. CDR3 length equals 13 residues. CDR3 nucleotides: TGTGCCAGCGGTAGGGACACCGAATCGTCCCAGCATTTT. As protein: CASGRDTESSQHF.

The genes are TRBV10-3 and TRBJ2-5; TRBD1 aligns across 7 bases. V was pared by 2 bases and J by 5 bases, with 14 bases of the junction left unmatched. Germline CDR1 reads ENHRY; CDR2 reads SYGVKD. The CDR3 spans 17 residues. CDR3 coding DNA: TGTGCCATCAGTGAGACCAAGACAGGGCCCCATAAGGAGACCCAGTACTTC. It yields the protein CAISETKTGPHKETQYF.

Comment on this clonotype: Relative to the germline gene, one junction end is altered; a read error may explain this. In DNA form, the CDR3 reads TGTACCAGCAGCCCGCTAGCGGGATCCTACAATGAGCAGTTCTTC. Amino acid sequence: CTSSPLAGSYNEQFF. The V call is TRBV5-5, the J call TRBJ2-1; TRBD2 matches at 9 bases. The germline V gene has CDR1 SGHKS and CDR2 YYEKEE (reference sequence). The CDR3 contains 15 residues.

The chain couples TRBV19 to TRBJ2-5; D remains unclear. The V end lost 5 bases, the J end lost 3 bases, and 7 bases lay between the germline ends. The CDR3 length is 12 residues. CDR1 is LNHDA and CDR2 is SQIVND in the germline V gene (reference sequence). The CDR3 DNA sequence: TGTGCCAGTAGTGCTTCGAAAGAGACCCAGTACTTC. Translation gives CASSASKETQYF.

The genes are TRBV4-2 and TRBJ1-5; D remains unclear. The V and J ends lost 0 bases and 5 bases respectively, with 5 bases between them. CDR3 length: 13 residues. Germline V gene lookup returns CDR1 LGHNA and CDR2 YNFKEQ. CDR3 bases: TGTGCCAGCAGCCAAGACAGGTATCAGCCCCAGCATTTT. It specifies CASSQDRYQPQHF.

This clonotype has more than one count but fewer than ten. The chain combines TRBV29-1 with TRBJ1-2, with a weak D call TRBD1 (5 bases). The V gene lost 7 bases and the J gene lost 3 bases, with 12 bases spanning the gap. This CDR3 contains 12 residues. Germline lookup yields CDR1 SQVTM and CDR2 ANQGSEA. In DNA form, the CDR3 reads TGCAGCGGTACCCTAGGGGACTATGGCTACACCTTC. This codes for CSGTLGDYGYTF. The complete variable domain, with remaining parts taken from reference TRBV29-1 and TRBJ1-2, reads SAVISQKPSRDICQRGTSLTIQCQVDSQVTMMFWYRQQPGQSLTLIATANQGSEATYESGFVIDKFPISRPNLTFSTLTVSNMSPEDSSIYLCSGTLGDYGYTFGSGTRLTVV.

This clonotype was picked up a small number of times. This sequence joins TRBV5-1 and TRBJ2-1; 9 bases are shared with TRBD2. The CDR3 is made up of 15 amino acids. The V segment lost 2 bases and the J segment 5 bases; nucleotides outside the gene matches: 5. Germline assignment: CDR1 SGHRS and CDR2 YFSETQ. CDR3 protein: CASSLPLAGHNEQFF. The CDR3 DNA sequence: TGCGCCAGCAGCTTACCCCTAGCGGGGCACAATGAGCAGTTCTTC.

The gene calls are TRBV29-1 and TRBJ1-2; tentatively, D is TRBD1 (5 bases). V was shortened by 3 bases and J by 9 bases, with 17 bases between the two germline ends. There are 13 residues in the CDR3. The germline V gene has CDR1 SQVTM and CDR2 ANQGSEA. The CDR3 bases are TGCAGCGTTGATCGGGACGGCCCTATGAGCTACACCTTC. Protein: CSVDRDGPMSYTF. Full variable domain (missing parts from reference TRBV29-1 and TRBJ1-2): SAVISQKPSRDICQRGTSLTIQCQVDSQVTMMFWYRQQPGQSLTLIATANQGSEATYESGFVIDKFPISRPNLTFSTLTVSNMSPEDSSIYLCSVDRDGPMSYTFGSGTRLTVV.

The sample holds a few counts of this clonotype. This chain joins TRBV29-1 and TRBJ1-2; D is ambiguous. CDR3 size: 14 residues. The germline V gene encodes CDR1 SQVTM and CDR2 ANQGSEA. With 3 bases removed from V and 0 bases from J, the gap between germline ends came to 11 bases. Written as DNA, the CDR3 is TGCAGCGTTGACAGTCCAGAGACTAACTATGGCTACACCTTC. Protein sequence: CSVDSPETNYGYTF.

The chain employs TRBV2 and TRBJ2-1; 8 positions agree with TRBD1. With V trimmed by 7 bases and J by 6 bases, 11 bases remained unmatched. CDR3 length equals 15 residues. Germline CDR1 and CDR2: SNHLY and FYNNEI. CDR3 in DNA: TGTGCCAGCAAGGCCGGGACAGGAAGGGGCAATGAGCAGTTCTTC. Translated: CASKAGTGRGNEQFF.

This clonotype was recorded a few times. This rearrangement joins TRBV7-2 to TRBJ1-6, with 8 bases lining up with TRBD1. CDR3 length equals 15 residues. V lost 5 bases to trimming and J lost 10 bases; unmatched junction nucleotides: 10. The germline CDR1 and CDR2 sequences are SGHTA and FQGNSA. The DNA for the CDR3 is TGTGCCAGCAGCCTATCTGACAGGGGCAGATCACCCCTCCACTTT. This translates into CASSLSDRGRSPLHF.

The chain is built from TRBV6-2 or TRBV6-3 and TRBJ2-1; tentative D call: TRBD2 (6 bases). Trimming shortened V by 5 bases and J by 8 bases, and 22 bases separated the two germline ends. This CDR3 spans 16 amino acids. Looked up from germline, CDR1 is MNHEY and CDR2 is SVGEGT. Written as DNA, the CDR3 is TGTGCCAGCAGTCCACGAGGCCTAGCGAGTGAGGATGAGCAGTTCTTC. Translation: CASSPRGLASEDEQFF.

Only a few counts were recorded for this clonotype. This sequence joins TRBV5-1 and TRBJ1-5; no firm D call. The V and J ends lost 3 bases and 0 bases respectively, with 7 bases between them. The germline V gene encodes CDR1 SGHRS and CDR2 YFSETQ. The CDR3 is 14 residues long. The CDR3 is CASSSEGSNQPQHF. In DNA form, the CDR3 reads TGCGCCAGCAGCTCGGAGGGTAGCAATCAGCCCCAGCATTTT.

The genes are TRBV24-1 and TRBJ2-4, with D hard to call. The end of the DNA fits TRBJ2-7 better, so the J call may be wrong. Germline V gene lookup returns CDR1 KGHDR and CDR2 SFDVKD. The CDR3 covers 11 residues. The CDR3 DNA is TGTGCCACCAGAAGGCTGTACGAGCAGTACTTC. Protein: CATRRLYEQYF.

Turning to this clonotype: An end of the junction does not agree with germline; a read error may underlie this. The rearrangement uses TRBV6-6 and TRBJ2-1; no reliable D call. The CDR3 consists of 13 residues. The germline CDR1 and CDR2 sequences are MNHNY and SVGAGI (reference sequence). The CDR3 reads CASNYSSYNGQFF. DNA for the CDR3: TGTGCCAGCAATTACTCGTCCTACAATGGGCAGTTCTTC.

Concerning this clonotype: A much larger clone differs by one base, so this may be a read error. The chain links TRBV15 to TRBJ2-5; TRBD1 is a possible D gene (5 bases). The J call may be wrong; the DNA end is better matched by TRBJ2-1. The germline gives CDR1 LNHNV, CDR2 YYDKDF (reference sequence). The CDR3 has 13 amino acids. The CDR3 coding sequence is TGTGCCACAGGGGCCCAAGTACAAGAGACCCAGTTCTTC. Translated, it gives CATGAQVQETQFF.

The gene calls are TRBV24-1 and TRBJ2-3; no firm D call. Per germline, CDR1 KGHDR and CDR2 SFDVKD. Trimming removed 6 bases from V and 3 bases from J, with 21 bases in between. The CDR3 spans 17 residues. The CDR3 nucleotides are TGTGCCACCAGTCTCCTCCCCAGTAGCTTAATGACAGATACGCAGTATTTT. This sequence encodes CATSLLPSSLMTDTQYF.

The chain joins TRBV30 to TRBJ2-1; 11 nucleotides agree with TRBD1. V trimming: 4 bases; J trimming: 7 bases; junction bases outside the gene matches: 9. This CDR3 is 15 amino acids long. CDR1 GTSNPN and CDR2 SVGIG come from the germline V gene (reference sequence). The CDR3 coding sequence is TGTGCCTGGACCACCGGGGGGACAGGGGGGAATGAGCAGTTCTTC. It encodes CAWTTGGTGGNEQFF.

The J gene is TRBJ2-4, the V gene TRBV10-3; D may be TRBD1 (5 bases). Gene TRBJ2-7 matches the end of the DNA better, so the J call may be wrong. The V gene's germline CDR1 is ENHRY and CDR2 SYGVKD. CDR3 length equals 13 residues. The CDR3 sequence is CAIRGPALYEQYF. CDR3 bases: TGTGCCATCAGGGGGCCAGCGCTCTACGAGCAGTACTTC.

The V call is TRBV7-6, the J call TRBJ1-4; D not certain. This CDR3 has 15 residues. Trimming cost V 5 bases and J 5 bases, with 15 bases left between them. Germline-derived CDR1 and CDR2 are SGHVS and FNYEAQ. CDR3 nucleotides: TGTGCCAGCAGCGTACTCCCCATCCTAAATGAAAAACTGTTTTTT. It encodes CASSVLPILNEKLFF. Based on the CDR3 plus reference TRBV7-6 and TRBJ1-4, the full variable domain is GAGVSQSPRYKVTKRGQDVALRCDPISGHVSLYWYRQALGQGPEFLTYFNYEAQQDKSGLPNDRFSAERPEGSISTLTIQRTEQRDSAMYRCASSVLPILNEKLFFGSGTQLSVL.

This chain connects TRBV12-3 or TRBV12-4 to TRBJ1-6, with 7 bases aligning to TRBD1. CDR3 size: 14 residues. Germline trimming cut 6 bases from V and 9 bases from J; bases unmatched to any gene: 8. The CDR3 coding sequence is TGTGCCAGCAGCCCAGCGGACAGGAGTTCACCCCTCCACTTT. This encodes CASSPADRSSPLHF.

Only a few counts were recorded for this clonotype. This rearrangement joins TRBV3-1 to TRBJ2-1; no definite D call. V was pared by 0 bases and J by 5 bases, with 8 bases between. Per germline, CDR1 LGHDT and CDR2 YNNKEL (reference sequence). This CDR3 has 14 residues. The CDR3 DNA reads TGTGCCAGCAGCCAAGATTACACACACAATGAGCAGTTCTTC. Translating gives CASSQDYTHNEQFF.

This clonotype was seen only a few times. This chain connects TRBV29-1 to TRBJ2-7; D gene uncertain. Trimming removed 4 bases at V and 6 bases at J, with 13 bases between. Germline V gene sequence: CDR1 SQVTM, CDR2 ANQGSEA. The CDR3 length is 12 residues. CDR3 nucleotides: TGCAGCGTTGGTGCACGGGTGGGCGAGCAGTACTTC. Amino acids: CSVGARVGEQYF.